A selection of T cell receptor beta chains follows, all from one sample in a study of shared clonotypes between healthy human individuals. The table came from immunoSEQ multiplex PCR; TCRdb's copy has only in-frame clones and leaves some out. This table holds some 2,400,000 clones, more than 90% found once. Source material: naive CD4+ T cells sorted from blood. All receptors derive from a man in his late teens or twenties in good health. The CDR3 runs from the conserved cysteine through the conserved F or W. Fields, in order: V gene, D gene, clone size, J gene, CDR3 protein, CDR3 DNA. A D gene is named only where the DNA matches it firmly. Clone size is shown for a subset of rows, as once, few, many or a class of expanded clone.

>TRBV5-1|TRBD1|.|TRBJ1-5
CASSLTGQQHQPQHF
TGCGCCAGCAGCTTAACGGGACAGCAACATCAGCCCCAGCATTTT
>TRBV2|.|once|TRBJ1-1
CASSESRQTTEAFF
TGTGCCAGCAGTGAAAGCCGTCAAACCACTGAAGCTTTCTTT
>TRBV29-1|TRBD1|.|TRBJ2-7
CSAHPGTGGYEQYF
TGCAGCGCCCACCCCGGGACAGGGGGCTACGAGCAGTACTTC
>TRBV10-3|TRBD1|.|TRBJ2-6
CAISGGDRGSGANVLTF
TGTGCCATCAGTGGAGGGGACAGGGGCTCTGGGGCCAACGTCCTGACTTTC
>TRBV2|.|.|TRBJ2-3
CASSLSPGTLMNTQYF
TGTGCCAGCAGTCTCAGTCCCGGGACCTTGATGAATACGCAGTATTTT
>TRBV19|.|.|TRBJ1-5
CASSWTGASNQPQHF
TGTGCCAGTAGCTGGACGGGAGCGAGCAATCAGCCCCAGCATTTT
>TRBV30|.|.|TRBJ1-2
CAWSPKGLVAGDYGYTF
TGTGCCTGGAGTCCCAAGGGGCTCGTGGCAGGGGACTATGGCTACACCTTC
>TRBV29-1|TRBD2|.|TRBJ2-5
CSVFLAGGVETQYF
TGCAGCGTTTTTCTAGCGGGAGGGGTAGAGACCCAGTACTTC
>TRBV7-2|.|.|TRBJ2-2
CASSLGQFTGELFF
TGTGCCAGCAGCTTGGGGCAATTCACCGGGGAGCTGTTTTTT
>TRBV30|.|.|TRBJ2-5
CAWRYGLKETQYF
TGTGCCTGGAGATACGGGCTAAAAGAGACCCAGTACTTC
>TRBV5-3|.|.|TRBJ2-6
CPDSRFSSGANVLTF
TGTCCGGACAGCCGTTTCAGCTCTGGGGCCAACGTCCTGACTTTC
>TRBV5-4|TRBD2|.|TRBJ2-1
CASSLGLAGIYNEQFF
TGTGCCAGCAGCTTGGGACTAGCGGGGATTTACAATGAGCAGTTCTTC
>TRBV7-2|.|.|TRBJ2-5
CASSPDRYQETQYF
TGTGCCAGCAGCCCCGACAGATACCAAGAGACCCAGTACTTC
>TRBV30|.|.|TRBJ1-6
CAWIGGKGSPLHF
TGTGCCTGGATCGGCGGGAAAGGTTCACCCCTCCACTTT
>TRBV2|.|.|TRBJ1-1
CASSEALQAGEAFF
TGTGCCAGCAGTGAAGCGCTTCAGGCAGGCGAAGCTTTCTTT
>TRBV6-5|.|.|TRBJ1-6
CASAGLHSPLHF
TGTGCCAGCGCCGGGTTACACTCACCCCTCCACTTT
>TRBV5-1|TRBD1|.|TRBJ2-1
CASSLAGGKEQFF
TGCGCCAGCAGCTTGGCAGGGGGCAAAGAGCAGTTCTTC
>TRBV7-2|.|.|TRBJ2-2
CASSLPGDRELFF
TGTGCCAGCAGCTTGCCAGGGGACAGGGAGCTGTTTTTT
>TRBV5-6|TRBD1|.|TRBJ1-2
CASSYLDREGGYTF
TGTGCCAGCAGCTACTTGGACAGGGAGGGTGGCTACACCTTC
>TRBV7-2|.|.|TRBJ2-2
CASSRTGSRTGELFF
TGTGCCAGCAGCCGGACCGGGAGTCGCACCGGGGAGCTGTTTTTT
>TRBV30|.|.|TRBJ1-2
CAWGQGGRSYGYTF
TGTGCCTGGGGCCAAGGGGGGCGAAGCTATGGCTACACCTTC
>TRBV27|.|.|TRBJ2-7
CASRILIGGEQYF
TGTGCCAGCAGAATACTCATAGGAGGCGAGCAGTACTTC
>TRBV29-1|.|.|TRBJ1-2
CSVFSPDRDGTLGYTF
TGCAGCGTTTTTAGCCCCGATAGGGACGGCACCTTGGGCTACACCTTC
>TRBV28|.|.|TRBJ1-2
CASPGGNGYTF
TGTGCCAGCCCCGGAGGGAATGGCTACACCTTC
>TRBV5-1|.|once|TRBJ2-6
CASSLEGSGANVLTF
TGCGCCAGCAGCTTGGAGGGATCCGGGGCCAACGTCCTGACTTTC
>TRBV6-5|TRBD1|.|TRBJ1-6
CASSGTGGRNSPLHF
TGTGCCAGCAGTGGGACAGGGGGCCGTAATTCACCCCTCCACTTT
>TRBV5-6|.|.|TRBJ1-1
CASSLTENTEAFF
TGTGCCAGCAGCTTGACGGAGAACACTGAAGCTTTCTTT
>TRBV5-1|TRBD2|.|TRBJ2-5
CASSTSGTQETQYF
TGCGCCAGCTCGACTAGCGGGACCCAAGAGACCCAGTACTTC
>TRBV5-1|.|.|TRBJ2-6
CASSLGTVGTGANVLTF
TGCGCCAGCAGCTTGGGCACGGTGGGGACCGGGGCCAACGTCCTGACTTTC
>TRBV25-1|.|.|TRBJ2-3
CASSGETADTQYF
TGTGCCAGCAGCGGGGAAACGGCAGATACGCAGTATTTT
>TRBV5-1|TRBD2|.|TRBJ2-5
CASSLAERGAQETQYF
TGCGCCAGCAGCTTGGCGGAGCGGGGGGCCCAAGAGACCCAGTACTTC
>TRBV11-2|.|.|TRBJ2-5
CASSAFRGETQYF
TGTGCCAGCAGCGCTTTCAGGGGAGAGACCCAGTACTTC
>TRBV7-9|.|.|TRBJ1-6
CASSLGFPESPLHF
TGTGCCAGCAGCTTAGGTTTCCCCGAATCACCCCTCCACTTT
>TRBV29-1|.|.|TRBJ2-1
CSGTRLSYNEQFF
TGCAGCGGGACACGGTTATCCTACAATGAGCAGTTCTTC
>TRBV6-1|TRBD2|.|TRBJ2-2
CASMGGYTGELFF
TGTGCCAGCATGGGGGGGTACACCGGGGAGCTGTTTTTT
>TRBV5-1|.|once|TRBJ1-6
CASSLVGVSSSYNSPLHF
TGCGCCAGCAGCTTGGTGGGGGTTTCGAGCTCCTATAATTCACCCCTCCACTTT
>TRBV10-3|.|.|TRBJ2-3
CAISEGDTPSTDTQYF
TGTGCCATCAGTGAAGGGGACACCCCTAGCACAGATACGCAGTATTTT
>TRBV13|TRBD1|.|TRBJ2-7
CASSLRGQVSYEQYF
TGTGCCAGCAGCTTAAGAGGACAGGTGTCCTACGAGCAGTACTTC
>TRBV27|.|.|TRBJ2-7
CASSLFGQGSYEQYF
TGTGCCAGCAGTTTATTCGGTCAGGGATCCTACGAGCAGTACTTC
>TRBV7-2|.|.|TRBJ1-6
CASSLDRGSPLHF
TGTGCCAGCAGCTTAGATAGGGGCTCACCCCTCCACTTT
>TRBV29-1|.|.|TRBJ1-3
CSVEFGNTIYF
TGCAGCGTCGAATTTGGAAACACCATATATTTT
>TRBV7-2|.|.|TRBJ1-3
CASSLGHAGVGNTIYF
TGTGCCAGCAGCTTAGGACACGCAGGAGTTGGAAACACCATATATTTT
>TRBV4-1|TRBD2|.|TRBJ2-4
CASSRLALAKNIQYF
TGCGCCAGCAGCCGACTAGCATTAGCCAAAAACATTCAGTACTTC
>TRBV19|.|.|TRBJ1-1
CASKNAFF
TGTGCCAGTAAGAACGCTTTCTTT
>TRBV7-7|TRBD1|.|TRBJ2-7
CASSLGTVPSYEQYF
TGTGCTAGCAGCCTGGGGACAGTTCCGTCCTACGAGCAGTACTTC
>TRBV28|.|.|TRBJ2-7
CASVQPTSSSYEQYF
TGTGCCAGCGTACAGCCCACGTCCAGCTCCTACGAGCAGTACTTC
>TRBV30|.|.|TRBJ2-5
CAWSQLQETQYF
TGTGCCTGGAGTCAACTACAAGAGACCCAGTACTTC
>TRBV7-9|.|once|TRBJ1-2
CASSLQAPGGYTF
TGTGCCAGCAGCCTTCAAGCCCCAGGAGGCTACACCTTC
>TRBV5-8|.|.|TRBJ2-7
CASSPRTDSYEQYF
TGTGCCAGCAGTCCTAGGACAGACTCCTACGAGCAGTACTTC